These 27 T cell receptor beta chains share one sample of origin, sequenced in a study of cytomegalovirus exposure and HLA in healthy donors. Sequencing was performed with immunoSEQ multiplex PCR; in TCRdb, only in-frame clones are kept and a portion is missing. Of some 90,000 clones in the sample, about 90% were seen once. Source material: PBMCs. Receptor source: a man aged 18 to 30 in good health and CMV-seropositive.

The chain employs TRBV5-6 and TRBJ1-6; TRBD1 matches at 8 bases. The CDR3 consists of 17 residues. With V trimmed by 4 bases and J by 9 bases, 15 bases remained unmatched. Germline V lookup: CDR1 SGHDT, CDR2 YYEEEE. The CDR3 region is CASSTKTTWTGTSPLHF. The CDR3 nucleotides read TGTGCCAGCAGCACAAAAACGACGTGGACAGGGACTTCACCCCTCCACTTT.

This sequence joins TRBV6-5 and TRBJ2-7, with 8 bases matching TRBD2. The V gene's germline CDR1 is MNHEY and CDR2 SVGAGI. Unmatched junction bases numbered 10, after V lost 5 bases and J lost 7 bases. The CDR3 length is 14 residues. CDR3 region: CASSSSGRAGEQYF. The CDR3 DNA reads TGTGCCAGCAGTAGTTCCGGGAGGGCAGGAGAGCAGTACTTC.

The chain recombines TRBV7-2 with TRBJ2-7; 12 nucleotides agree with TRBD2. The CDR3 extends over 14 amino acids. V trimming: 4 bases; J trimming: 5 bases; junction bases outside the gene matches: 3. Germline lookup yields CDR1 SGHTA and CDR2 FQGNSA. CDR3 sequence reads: CASSSTSGRHEQYF. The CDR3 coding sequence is TGTGCCAGCAGCTCTACTAGCGGGAGGCACGAGCAGTACTTC.

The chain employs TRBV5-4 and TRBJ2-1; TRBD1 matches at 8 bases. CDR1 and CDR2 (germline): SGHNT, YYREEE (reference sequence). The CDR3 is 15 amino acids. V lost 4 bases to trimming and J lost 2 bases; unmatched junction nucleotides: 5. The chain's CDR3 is CASSPGTGPYNEQFF. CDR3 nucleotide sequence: TGTGCCAGCAGCCCAGGGACAGGACCCTACAATGAGCAGTTCTTC.

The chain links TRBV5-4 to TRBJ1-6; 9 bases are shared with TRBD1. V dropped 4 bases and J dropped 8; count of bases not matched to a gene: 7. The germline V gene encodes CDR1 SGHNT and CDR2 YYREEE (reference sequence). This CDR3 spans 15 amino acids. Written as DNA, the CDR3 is TGTGCCAGCAGCGAGGACAGGGGTTCATATTCACCCCTCCACTTT. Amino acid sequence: CASSEDRGSYSPLHF.

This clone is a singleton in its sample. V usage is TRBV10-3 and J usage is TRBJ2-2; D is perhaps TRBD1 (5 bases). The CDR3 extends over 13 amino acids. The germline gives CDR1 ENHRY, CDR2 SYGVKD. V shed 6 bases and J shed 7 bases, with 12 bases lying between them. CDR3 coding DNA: TGTGCCATCAGCCACGACAGAAGCGGGGAGCTGTTTTTT. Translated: CAISHDRSGELFF.

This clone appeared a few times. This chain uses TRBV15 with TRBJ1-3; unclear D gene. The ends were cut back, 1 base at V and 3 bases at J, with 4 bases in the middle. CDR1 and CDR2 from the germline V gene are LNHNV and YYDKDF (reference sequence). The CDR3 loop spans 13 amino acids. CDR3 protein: CATSRGSGNTIYF. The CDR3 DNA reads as TGTGCCACCAGCAGAGGTAGTGGAAACACCATATATTTT.

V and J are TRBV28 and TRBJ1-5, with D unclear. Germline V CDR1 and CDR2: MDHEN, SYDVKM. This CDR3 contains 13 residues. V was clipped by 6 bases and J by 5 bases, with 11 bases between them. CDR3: CASRAESYQPQHF. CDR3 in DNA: TGTGCCAGCAGAGCTGAGTCTTATCAGCCCCAGCATTTT.

CDR3 protein: CASSTDSFNEQFF. CDR3 DNA: TGTGCCAGTAGTACGGACAGTTTCAATGAGCAGTTCTTC. This chain joins TRBV19 and TRBJ2-1; TRBD1 is a possible D gene (6 bases). Germline V gives CDR1 LNHDA, CDR2 SQIVND (reference sequence). Trimming left V 4 bases short and J 6 bases short, with 10 bases between. The CDR3 contains 13 residues.

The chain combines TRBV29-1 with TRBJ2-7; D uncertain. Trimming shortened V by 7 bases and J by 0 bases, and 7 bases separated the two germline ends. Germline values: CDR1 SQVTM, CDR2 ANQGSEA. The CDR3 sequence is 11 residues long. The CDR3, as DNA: TGCAGCGCAACAAACTCCTACGAGCAGTACTTC. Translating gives CSATNSYEQYF.

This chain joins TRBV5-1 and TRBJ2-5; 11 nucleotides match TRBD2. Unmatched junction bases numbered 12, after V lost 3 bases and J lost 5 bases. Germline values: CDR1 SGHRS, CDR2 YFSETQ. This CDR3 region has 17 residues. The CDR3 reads CASSSGGLAGGPETQYF. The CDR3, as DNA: TGCGCCAGCAGCTCGGGAGGTCTAGCGGGAGGTCCTGAGACCCAGTACTTC.

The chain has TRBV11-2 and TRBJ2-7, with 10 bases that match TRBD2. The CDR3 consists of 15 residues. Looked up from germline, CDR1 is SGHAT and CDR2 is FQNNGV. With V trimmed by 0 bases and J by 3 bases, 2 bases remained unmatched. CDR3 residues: CASSLDSGGHYEQYF. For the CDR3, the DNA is TGTGCCAGCAGCTTAGATAGCGGGGGGCACTACGAGCAGTACTTC.

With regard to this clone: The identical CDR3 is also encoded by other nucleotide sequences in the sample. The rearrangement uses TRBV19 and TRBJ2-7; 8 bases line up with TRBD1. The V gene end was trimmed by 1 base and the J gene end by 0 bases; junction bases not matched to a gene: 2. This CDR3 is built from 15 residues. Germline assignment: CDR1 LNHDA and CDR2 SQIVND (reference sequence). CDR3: CASSIGQGSSYEQYF. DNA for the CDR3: TGTGCCAGTAGTATAGGACAGGGGTCCTCCTACGAGCAGTACTTC.

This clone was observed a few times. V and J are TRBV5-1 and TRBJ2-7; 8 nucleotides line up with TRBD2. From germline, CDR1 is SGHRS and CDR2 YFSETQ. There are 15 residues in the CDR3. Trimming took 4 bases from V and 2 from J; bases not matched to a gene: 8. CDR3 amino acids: CASSRDSGKTYEQYF. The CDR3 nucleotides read TGCGCCAGCAGCCGTGATAGCGGGAAGACCTACGAGCAGTACTTC.

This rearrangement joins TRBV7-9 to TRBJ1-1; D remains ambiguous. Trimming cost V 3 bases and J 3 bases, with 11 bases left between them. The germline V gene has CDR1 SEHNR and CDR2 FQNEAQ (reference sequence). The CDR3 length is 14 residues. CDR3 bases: TGTGCCAGCAGCTTGAGGCTGCTTGACACTGAAGCTTTCTTT. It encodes CASSLRLLDTEAFF.

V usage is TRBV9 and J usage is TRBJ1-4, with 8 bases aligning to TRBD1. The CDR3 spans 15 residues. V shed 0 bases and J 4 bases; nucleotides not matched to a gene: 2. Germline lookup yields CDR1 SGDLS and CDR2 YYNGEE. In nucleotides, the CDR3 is TGTGCCAGCAGCGTAGAGGGACAGGTTAATGAAAAACTGTTTTTT. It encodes CASSVEGQVNEKLFF.

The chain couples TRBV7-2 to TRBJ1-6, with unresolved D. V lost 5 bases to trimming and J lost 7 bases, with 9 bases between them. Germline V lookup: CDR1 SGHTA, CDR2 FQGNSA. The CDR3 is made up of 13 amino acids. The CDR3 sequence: CASSPNSNSPLHF. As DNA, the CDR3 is TGTGCCAGCAGCCCAAACAGCAATTCACCCCTCCACTTT.

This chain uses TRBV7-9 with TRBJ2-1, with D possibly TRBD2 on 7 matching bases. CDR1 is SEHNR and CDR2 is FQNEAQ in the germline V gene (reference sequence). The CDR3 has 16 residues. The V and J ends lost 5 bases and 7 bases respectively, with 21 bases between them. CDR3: CASSPSPRGAGNEQFF. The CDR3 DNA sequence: TGTGCCAGCAGCCCTAGCCCCCGGGGGGCGGGGAATGAGCAGTTCTTC. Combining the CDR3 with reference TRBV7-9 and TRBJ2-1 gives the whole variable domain DTGVSQNPRHKITKRGQNVTFRCDPISEHNRLYWYRQTLGQGPEFLTYFQNEAQLEKSRLLSDRFSAERPKGSFSTLEIQRTEQGDSAMYLCASSPSPRGAGNEQFFGPGTRLTVL.

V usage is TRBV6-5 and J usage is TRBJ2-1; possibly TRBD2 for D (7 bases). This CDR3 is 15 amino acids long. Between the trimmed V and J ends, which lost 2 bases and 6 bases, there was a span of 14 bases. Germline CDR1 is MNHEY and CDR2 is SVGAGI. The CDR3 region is CASSYGGAIFNEQFF. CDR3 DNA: TGTGCCAGCAGTTACGGGGGGGCTATTTTCAATGAGCAGTTCTTC.

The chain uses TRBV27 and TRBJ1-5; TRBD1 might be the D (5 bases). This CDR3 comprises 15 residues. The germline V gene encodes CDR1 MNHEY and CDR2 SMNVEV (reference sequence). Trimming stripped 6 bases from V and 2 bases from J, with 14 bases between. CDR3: CASSLDSGGNQPQHF. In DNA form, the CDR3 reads TGTGCCAGCAGCCTCGACAGCGGGGGCAATCAGCCCCAGCATTTT.

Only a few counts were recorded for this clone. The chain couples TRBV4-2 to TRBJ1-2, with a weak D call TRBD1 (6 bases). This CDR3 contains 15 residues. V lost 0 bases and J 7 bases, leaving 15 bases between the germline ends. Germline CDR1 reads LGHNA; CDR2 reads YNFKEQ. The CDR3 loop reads CASSQDPTGTLGYTF. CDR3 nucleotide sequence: TGTGCCAGCAGCCAAGATCCAACAGGGACCCTTGGCTACACCTTC.

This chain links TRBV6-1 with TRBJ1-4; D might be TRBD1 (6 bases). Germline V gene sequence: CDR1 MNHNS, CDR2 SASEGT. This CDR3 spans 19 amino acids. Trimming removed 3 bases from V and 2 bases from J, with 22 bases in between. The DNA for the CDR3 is TGTGCCAGCAGTGAGACTACTGTTATGGGGGCTTCTACTAATGAAAAACTGTTTTTT. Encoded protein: CASSETTVMGASTNEKLFF.

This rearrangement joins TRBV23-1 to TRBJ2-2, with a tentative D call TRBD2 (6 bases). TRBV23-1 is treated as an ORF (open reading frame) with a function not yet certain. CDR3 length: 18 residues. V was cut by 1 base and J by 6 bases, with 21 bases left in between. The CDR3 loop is CASSQFLTRRVDPGELFF. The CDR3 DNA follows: TGCGCCAGCAGTCAATTTCTAACCAGGAGGGTCGATCCCGGGGAGCTGTTTTTT.

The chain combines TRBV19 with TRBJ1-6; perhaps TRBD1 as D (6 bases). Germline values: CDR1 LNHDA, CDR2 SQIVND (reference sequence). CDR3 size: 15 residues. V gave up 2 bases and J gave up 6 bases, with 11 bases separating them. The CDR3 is CASSIHAGANSPLHF. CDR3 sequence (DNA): TGTGCCAGTAGTATACATGCAGGGGCTAATTCACCCCTCCACTTT. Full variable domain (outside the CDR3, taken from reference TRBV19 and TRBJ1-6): DGGITQSPKYLFRKEGQNVTLSCEQNLNHDAMYWYRQDPGQGLRLIYYSQIVNDFQKGDIAEGYSVSREKKESFPLTVTSAQKNPTAFYLCASSIHAGANSPLHFGNGTRLTVT.

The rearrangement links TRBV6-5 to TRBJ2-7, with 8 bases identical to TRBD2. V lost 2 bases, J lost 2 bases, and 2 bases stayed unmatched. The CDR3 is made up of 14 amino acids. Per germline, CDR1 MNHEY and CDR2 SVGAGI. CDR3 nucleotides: TGTGCCAGCAGTTACGGCGGGGGGACCTACGAGCAGTACTTC. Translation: CASSYGGGTYEQYF.

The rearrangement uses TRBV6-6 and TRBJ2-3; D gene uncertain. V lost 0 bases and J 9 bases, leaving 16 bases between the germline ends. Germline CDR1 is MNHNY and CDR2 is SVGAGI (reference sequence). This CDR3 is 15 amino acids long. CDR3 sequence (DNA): TGTGCCAGCAGTTACTCGAACGTTACACAGATAACGCAGTATTTT. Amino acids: CASSYSNVTQITQYF.

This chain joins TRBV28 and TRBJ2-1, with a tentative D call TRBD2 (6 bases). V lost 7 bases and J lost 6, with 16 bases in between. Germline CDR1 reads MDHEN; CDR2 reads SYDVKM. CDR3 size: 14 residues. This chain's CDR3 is CASMVGGSFNEQFF. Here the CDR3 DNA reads TGTGCCAGCATGGTGGGAGGTTCATTCAATGAGCAGTTCTTC.